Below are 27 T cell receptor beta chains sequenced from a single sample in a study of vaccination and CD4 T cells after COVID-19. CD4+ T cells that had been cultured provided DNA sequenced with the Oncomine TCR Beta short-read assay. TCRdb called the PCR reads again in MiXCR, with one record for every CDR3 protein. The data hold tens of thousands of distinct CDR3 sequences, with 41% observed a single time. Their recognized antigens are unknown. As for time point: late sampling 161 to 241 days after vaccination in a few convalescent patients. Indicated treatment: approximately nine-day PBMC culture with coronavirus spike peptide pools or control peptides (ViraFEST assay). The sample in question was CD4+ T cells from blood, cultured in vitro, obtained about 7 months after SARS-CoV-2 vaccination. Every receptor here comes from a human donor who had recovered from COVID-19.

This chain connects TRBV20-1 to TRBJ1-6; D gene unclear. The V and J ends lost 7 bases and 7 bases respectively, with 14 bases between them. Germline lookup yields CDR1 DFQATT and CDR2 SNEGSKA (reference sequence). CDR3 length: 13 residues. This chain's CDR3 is CSGREGGNSPLHF. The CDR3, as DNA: TGCAGTGGTAGGGAAGGAGGGAATTCACCCCTCCACTTT.

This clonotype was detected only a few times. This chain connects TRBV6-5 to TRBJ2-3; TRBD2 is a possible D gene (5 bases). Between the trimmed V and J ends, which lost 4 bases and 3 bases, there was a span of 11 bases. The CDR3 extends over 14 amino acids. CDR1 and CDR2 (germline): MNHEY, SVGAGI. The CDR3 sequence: CASSLGGRTDTQYF. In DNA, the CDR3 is TGTGCCAGCAGTTTAGGCGGGCGGACAGATACGCAGTATTTT.

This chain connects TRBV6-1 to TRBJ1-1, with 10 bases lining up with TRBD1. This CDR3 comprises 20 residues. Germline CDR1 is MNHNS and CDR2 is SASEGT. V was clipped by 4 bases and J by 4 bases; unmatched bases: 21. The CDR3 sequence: CASSATLRDRGRLGTTEAFF. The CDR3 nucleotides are TGTGCCAGCAGTGCAACCCTCCGGGACAGGGGCCGCCTTGGGACCACTGAAGCTTTCTTT.

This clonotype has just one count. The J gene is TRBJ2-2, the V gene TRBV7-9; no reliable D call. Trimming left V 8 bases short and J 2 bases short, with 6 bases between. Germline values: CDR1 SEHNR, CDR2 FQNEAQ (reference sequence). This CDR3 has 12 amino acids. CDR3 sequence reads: CASPGNTGELFF. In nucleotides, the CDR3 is TGTGCCAGCCCAGGAAACACCGGGGAGCTGTTTTTT. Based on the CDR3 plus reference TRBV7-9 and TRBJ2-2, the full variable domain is DTGVSQNPRHKITKRGQNVTFRCDPISEHNRLYWYRQTLGQGPEFLTYFQNEAQLEKSRLLSDRFSAERPKGSFSTLEIQRTEQGDSAMYLCASPGNTGELFFGEGSRLTVL.

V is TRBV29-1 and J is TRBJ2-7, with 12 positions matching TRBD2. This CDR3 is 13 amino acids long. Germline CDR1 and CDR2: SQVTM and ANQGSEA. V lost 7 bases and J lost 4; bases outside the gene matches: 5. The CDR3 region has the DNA TGCAGCGCCCGGACTAGCGGGAAATACGAGCAGTACTTC. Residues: CSARTSGKYEQYF.

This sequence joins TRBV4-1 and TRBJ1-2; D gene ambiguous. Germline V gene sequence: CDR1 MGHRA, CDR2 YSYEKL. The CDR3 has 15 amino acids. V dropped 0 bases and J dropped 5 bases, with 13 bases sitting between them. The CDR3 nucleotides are TGCGCCAGCAGCCAAGATCAGAAGATGGAATATGGCTACACCTTC. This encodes CASSQDQKMEYGYTF.

CDR3 coding DNA: TGTGCCAGCAGTTGGCAGTGGGATGAGCAGTTCTTC. Translating it yields CASSWQWDEQFF. The chain recombines TRBV6-5 with TRBJ2-1, with D unclear. Germline-derived CDR1 and CDR2 are MNHEY and SVGAGI. The germline V and J ends were trimmed by 4 bases and 8 bases, with 9 bases remaining between them. CDR3 size: 12 residues.

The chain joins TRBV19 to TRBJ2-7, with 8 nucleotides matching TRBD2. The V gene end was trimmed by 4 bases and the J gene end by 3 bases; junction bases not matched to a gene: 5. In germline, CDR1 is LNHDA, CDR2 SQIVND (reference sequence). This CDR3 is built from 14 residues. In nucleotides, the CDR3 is TGTGCCAGTAGTACGGGACTAGAATTCTACGAGCAGTACTTC. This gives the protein CASSTGLEFYEQYF. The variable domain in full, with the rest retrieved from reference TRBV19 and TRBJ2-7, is DGGITQSPKYLFRKEGQNVTLSCEQNLNHDAMYWYRQDPGQGLRLIYYSQIVNDFQKGDIAEGYSVSREKKESFPLTVTSAQKNPTAFYLCASSTGLEFYEQYFGPGTRLTVT.

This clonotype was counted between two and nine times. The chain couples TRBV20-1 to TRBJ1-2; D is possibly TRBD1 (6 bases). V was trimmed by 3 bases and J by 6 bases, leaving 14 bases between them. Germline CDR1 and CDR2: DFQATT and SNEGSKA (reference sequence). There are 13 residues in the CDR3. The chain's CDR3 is CSASSWGHNGYTF. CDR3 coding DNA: TGCAGTGCTAGTAGTTGGGGGCACAATGGCTACACCTTC.

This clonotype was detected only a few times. CDR3 sequence (DNA): TGTGCCAGCAGCACCCGGACAGGGGGCGGTGAGACCCAGTACTTC. The encoded protein is CASSTRTGGGETQYF. V gene TRBV7-9 combines with J gene TRBJ2-5; TRBD1 matches 11 bases. The V gene's germline CDR1 is SEHNR and CDR2 FQNEAQ (reference sequence). This CDR3 region has 15 residues. With V trimmed by 5 bases and J by 5 bases, 7 bases remained unmatched. The full variable domain, its missing parts supplied by reference TRBV7-9 and TRBJ2-5, is DTGVSQNPRHKITKRGQNVTFRCDPISEHNRLYWYRQTLGQGPEFLTYFQNEAQLEKSRLLSDRFSAERPKGSFSTLEIQRTEQGDSAMYLCASSTRTGGGETQYFGPGTRLLVL.

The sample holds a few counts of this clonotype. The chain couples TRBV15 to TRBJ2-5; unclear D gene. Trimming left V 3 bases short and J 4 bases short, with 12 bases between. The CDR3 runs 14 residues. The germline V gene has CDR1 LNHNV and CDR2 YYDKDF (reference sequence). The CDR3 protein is CATSSNSVLETQYF. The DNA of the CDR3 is TGTGCCACCAGCAGTAACAGTGTTTTAGAGACCCAGTACTTC.

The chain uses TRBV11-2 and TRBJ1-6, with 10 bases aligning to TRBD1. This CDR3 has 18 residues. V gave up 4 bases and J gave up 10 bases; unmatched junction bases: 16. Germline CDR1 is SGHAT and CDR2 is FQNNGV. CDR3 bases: TGTGCCAGCAGCTCCCGGGACAGGGGCCTCAGCGGGGAGTCACCCCTCCACTTT. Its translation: CASSSRDRGLSGESPLHF.

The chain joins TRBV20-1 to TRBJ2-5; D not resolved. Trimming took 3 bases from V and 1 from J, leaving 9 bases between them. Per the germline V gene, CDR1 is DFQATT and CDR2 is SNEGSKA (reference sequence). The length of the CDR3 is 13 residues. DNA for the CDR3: TGCAGTGCTAGTCTACACCCCCAAGAGACCCAGTACTTC. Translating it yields CSASLHPQETQYF.

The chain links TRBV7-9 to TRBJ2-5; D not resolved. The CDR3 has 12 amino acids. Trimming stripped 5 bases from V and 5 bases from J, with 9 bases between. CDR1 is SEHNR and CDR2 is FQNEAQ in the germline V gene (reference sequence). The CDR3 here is CASSPFGETQYF. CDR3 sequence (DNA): TGTGCCAGCAGCCCCTTTGGGGAGACCCAGTACTTC.

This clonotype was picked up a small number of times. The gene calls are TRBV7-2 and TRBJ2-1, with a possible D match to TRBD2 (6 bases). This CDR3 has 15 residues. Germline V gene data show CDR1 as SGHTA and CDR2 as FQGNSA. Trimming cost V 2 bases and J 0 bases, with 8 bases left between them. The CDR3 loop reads CASSLIGGSYNEQFF. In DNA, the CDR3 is TGTGCCAGCAGCTTAATCGGGGGCTCCTACAATGAGCAGTTCTTC.

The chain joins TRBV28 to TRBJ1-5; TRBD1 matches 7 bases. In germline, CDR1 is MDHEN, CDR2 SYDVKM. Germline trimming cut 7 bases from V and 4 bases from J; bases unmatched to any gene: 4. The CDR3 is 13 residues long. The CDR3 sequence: CASKQGTNQPQHF. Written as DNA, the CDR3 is TGTGCCAGCAAACAGGGGACGAATCAGCCCCAGCATTTT.

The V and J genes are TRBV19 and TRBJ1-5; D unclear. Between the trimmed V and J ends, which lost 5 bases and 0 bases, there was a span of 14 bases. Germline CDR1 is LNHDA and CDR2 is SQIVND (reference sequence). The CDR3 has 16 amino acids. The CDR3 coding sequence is TGTGCCAGTAGTCAAGGGCCGGGTTATAGCAATCAGCCCCAGCATTTT. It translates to CASSQGPGYSNQPQHF.

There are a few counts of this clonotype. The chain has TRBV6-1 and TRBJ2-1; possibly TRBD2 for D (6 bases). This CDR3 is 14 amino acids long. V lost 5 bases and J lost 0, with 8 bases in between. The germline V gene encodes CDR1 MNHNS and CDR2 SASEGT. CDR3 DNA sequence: TGTGCCAGCAGTATGGGACTCTCCTACAATGAGCAGTTCTTC. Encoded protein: CASSMGLSYNEQFF.

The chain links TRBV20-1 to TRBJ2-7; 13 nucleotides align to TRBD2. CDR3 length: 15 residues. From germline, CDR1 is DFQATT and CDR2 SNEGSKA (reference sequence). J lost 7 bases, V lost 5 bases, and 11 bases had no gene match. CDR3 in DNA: TGCAGTGCTGGGGCCGGGACTAGCGGGAAGGTAGAGCAGTACTTC. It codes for CSAGAGTSGKVEQYF.

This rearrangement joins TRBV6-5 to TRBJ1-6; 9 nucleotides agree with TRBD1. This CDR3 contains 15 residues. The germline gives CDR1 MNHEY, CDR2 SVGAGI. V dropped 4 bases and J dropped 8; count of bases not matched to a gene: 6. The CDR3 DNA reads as TGTGCCAGCAGTTCACCGGGACAGGGAGATTCACCCCTCCACTTT. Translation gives CASSSPGQGDSPLHF.

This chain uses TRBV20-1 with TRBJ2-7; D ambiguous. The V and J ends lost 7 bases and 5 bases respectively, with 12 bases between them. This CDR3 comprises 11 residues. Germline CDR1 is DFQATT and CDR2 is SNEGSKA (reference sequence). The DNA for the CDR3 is TGCAGTGGGCGCGAGGAGAACGAGCAGTACTTC. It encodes CSGREENEQYF.

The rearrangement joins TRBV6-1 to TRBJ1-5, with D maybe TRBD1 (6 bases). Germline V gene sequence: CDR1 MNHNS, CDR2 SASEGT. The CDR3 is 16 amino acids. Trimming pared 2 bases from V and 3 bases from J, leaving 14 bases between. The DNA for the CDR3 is TGTGCCAGCAGTGAATTTGGGGGGCAAACCAATCAGCCCCAGCATTTT. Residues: CASSEFGGQTNQPQHF.

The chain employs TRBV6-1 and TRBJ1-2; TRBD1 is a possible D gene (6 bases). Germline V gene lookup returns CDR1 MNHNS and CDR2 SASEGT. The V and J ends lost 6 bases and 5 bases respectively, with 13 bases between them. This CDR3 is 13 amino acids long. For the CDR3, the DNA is TGTGCCAGCAGCTCCGACAGGAGATATGGCTACACCTTC. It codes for CASSSDRRYGYTF.

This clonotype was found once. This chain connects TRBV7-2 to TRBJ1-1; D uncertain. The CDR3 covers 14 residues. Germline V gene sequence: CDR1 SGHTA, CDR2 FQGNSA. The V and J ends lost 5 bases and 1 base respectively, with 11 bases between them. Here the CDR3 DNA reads TGTGCCAGCAGCCCCGAGCTAAGGAACACTGAAGCTTTCTTT. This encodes CASSPELRNTEAFF.

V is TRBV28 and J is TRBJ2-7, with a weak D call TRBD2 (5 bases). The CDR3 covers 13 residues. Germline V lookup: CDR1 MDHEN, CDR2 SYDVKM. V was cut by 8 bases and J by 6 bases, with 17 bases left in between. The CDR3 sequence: CASWYGVSVEQYF. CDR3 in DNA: TGTGCCAGCTGGTACGGGGTATCCGTCGAGCAGTACTTC.

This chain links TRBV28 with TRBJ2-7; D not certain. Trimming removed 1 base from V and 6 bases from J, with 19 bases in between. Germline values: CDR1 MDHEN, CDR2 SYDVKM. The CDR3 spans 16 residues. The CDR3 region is CASSLFIVAARCEQYF. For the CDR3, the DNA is TGTGCCAGCAGTTTATTTATCGTCGCCGCGCGGTGCGAGCAGTACTTC.

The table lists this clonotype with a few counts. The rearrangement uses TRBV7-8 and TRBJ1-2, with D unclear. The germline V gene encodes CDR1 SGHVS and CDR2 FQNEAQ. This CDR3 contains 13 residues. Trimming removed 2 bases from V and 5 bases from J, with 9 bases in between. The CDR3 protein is CASSLKGRYGYTF. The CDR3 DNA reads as TGTGCCAGCAGCTTAAAGGGCAGATATGGCTACACCTTC.